This T cell receptor (beta chain) was sequenced for a study of shared clonotypes between healthy human individuals. Assay: immunoSEQ multiplex PCR; the TCRdb copy retains only in-frame clones and omits some. The table shows under 600,000 clones, with roughly 79% occurring only once. Trimming cost V 0 bases and J 1 base, with 16 bases left between them. Germline CDR1 SGHTA, CDR2 FQGNSA. The CDR3 totals 17 residues. The sequenced material came from PBMCs. The chain is built from TRBV7-2 and TRBJ2-7; D may be TRBD2 (6 bases). This TCR was recovered from a woman aged 40 to 50 in good health. Some clones in this sample may be carry-over from other donors' samples. The CDR3 nucleotides are TGTGCCAGCAGCTTAGCTCTACGGGGGAGCTGGTCCTACGAGCAGTACTTC. The encoded protein is CASSLALRGSWSYEQYF.